The sequence of this T cell receptor beta chain was determined in a study of blood T cell repertoires in COVID-19. The overall study: Collection of acute and convalescent COVID-19 samples took place in the United States, Italy and Spain. In each case, the material was cDNA or gDNA derived from T cells, B-cell-depleted T cells, or PBMCs.

Germline assignment: CDR1 SGHAT and CDR2 FQNNGV. The CDR3 runs to 14 residues. V lost 8 bases and J 4 bases, leaving 14 bases between the germline ends. Authors' analysis steps: Amplification from reference gene primers served as the basis for estimated nucleated cell counts. Using immunoSEQ multiplex PCR, the repertoire was profiled, and TCRdb retains in-frame clones only, with some absent. V and J calls and clone size come straight from that table; D and trimming were deduced from the DNA. The top ten hold 27% of the sample, which has 75,000 to 95,000 clones, around 83% seen once. The sequencing sample was made of peripheral blood. The chain joins TRBV11-2 to TRBJ2-2; tentative D call: TRBD2 (5 bases). The clonotype originates from a human donor in a cohort sampled during active COVID-19. The CDR3 DNA reads TGTGCCAGCGGAAGAGGGCTACCCACCGGGGAGCTGTTTTTT. Its protein product is CASGRGLPTGELFF.